Listed here are 31 T cell receptor beta chains from one sample, sequenced in a study of cytomegalovirus exposure and HLA in healthy donors. Primers: 60 Vbeta forward and 13 Jbeta reverse. Clones were read by immunoSEQ multiplex PCR, and TCRdb kept only the in-frame ones, dropping some. Seen here are about 140,000 clones, roughly 80% observed once, and the top ten hold roughly 1%. The sample comprised PBMCs. These receptors were taken from a man between 18 and 35 years old in good health and CMV-seronegative.

This rearrangement joins TRBV5-1 to TRBJ2-3; 10 bases match TRBD2. In germline, CDR1 is SGHRS, CDR2 YFSETQ. The CDR3 is 15 amino acids. V gave up 0 bases and J gave up 4 bases; unmatched junction bases: 2. The chain's CDR3 is CASSLELAGADTQYF. In nucleotides, the CDR3 is TGCGCCAGCAGCTTGGAGCTAGCGGGGGCAGATACGCAGTATTTT.

This clone was observed a handful of times. This rearrangement joins TRBV6-5 to TRBJ1-2, with 9 bases lining up with TRBD1. The CDR3 sequence is 16 residues long. Germline lookup yields CDR1 MNHEY and CDR2 SVGAGI. Unmatched junction bases numbered 8, after V lost 4 bases and J lost 2 bases. The CDR3, as DNA: TGTGCCAGCAGTTCCCCGAGGACAGGGGCCAACTATGGCTACACCTTC. Translation: CASSSPRTGANYGYTF.

In this sample, this clone turned up once. The chain uses TRBV7-8 and TRBJ1-2, with TRBD1 identical over 9 bases. V gave up 5 bases and J gave up 4 bases; unmatched junction bases: 5. In germline, CDR1 is SGHVS, CDR2 FQNEAQ. The CDR3 loop spans 14 amino acids. CDR3 residues: CASSRTGGIYGYTF. As DNA, the CDR3 is TGTGCCAGCAGCCGAACAGGGGGCATCTATGGCTACACCTTC.

As concerns this clone: The identical CDR3 is also encoded by other nucleotide sequences in the sample. This rearrangement joins TRBV7-8 to TRBJ2-5; TRBD1 agrees at 9 bases. The germline gives CDR1 SGHVS, CDR2 FQNEAQ. The CDR3 is made up of 15 amino acids. Losses at the gene ends were 0 bases for V and 2 bases for J; bases not matched to a gene: 1. The CDR3 nucleotides are TGTGCCAGCAGCTTAGCCGGGACAGGGCAAGAGACCCAGTACTTC. This sequence encodes CASSLAGTGQETQYF.

The chain carries TRBV12-5 and TRBJ1-6; D may be TRBD1 (6 bases). Looked up from germline, CDR1 is LGHNT and CDR2 is FRNRAP. This CDR3 region has 13 residues. Trimming removed 4 bases from V and 10 bases from J, with 11 bases in between. CDR3 sequence reads: CASGSEGVSPLHF. The DNA of the CDR3 is TGTGCTAGTGGTTCCGAGGGGGTCTCACCCCTCCACTTT.

The rearrangement uses TRBV6-5 and TRBJ2-7, with TRBD1 matching 7 bases. V shed 1 base, J shed 3 bases, and the junction held 3 bases outside the gene matches. Looked up from germline, CDR1 is MNHEY and CDR2 is SVGAGI. The CDR3 covers 14 residues. Written as DNA, the CDR3 is TGTGCCAGCAGTTACTTTAGACAGGGCTACGAGCAGTACTTC. Its translation: CASSYFRQGYEQYF.

The CDR3 coding sequence is TGCAGCGCCCATAGGGGGGGAGAGGGCTACACCTTC. This sequence encodes CSAHRGGEGYTF. The V gene is TRBV29-1, the J gene TRBJ1-2; tentative D call: TRBD1 (6 bases). With 7 bases removed from V and 8 bases from J, the gap between germline ends came to 17 bases. The CDR3 runs to 12 residues. Looked up from germline, CDR1 is SQVTM and CDR2 is ANQGSEA.

V and J are TRBV9 and TRBJ2-3, with D maybe TRBD2 (7 bases). Germline-derived CDR1 and CDR2 are SGDLS and YYNGEE. Trimming removed 3 bases from V and 0 bases from J, with 17 bases in between. The CDR3 loop spans 17 amino acids. This chain's CDR3 is CASSALRGGLSTDTQYF. CDR3 sequence (DNA): TGTGCCAGCAGCGCCCTCCGCGGGGGCCTTAGCACAGATACGCAGTATTTT.

The chain uses TRBV5-1 and TRBJ1-2; 8 nucleotides align to TRBD1. The CDR3 extends over 13 amino acids. Germline-derived CDR1 and CDR2 are SGHRS and YFSETQ. With V trimmed by 5 bases and J by 8 bases, 8 bases remained unmatched. The chain's CDR3 is CASSYGQGAGYTF. In DNA form, the CDR3 reads TGCGCCAGCAGTTACGGACAGGGAGCGGGCTACACCTTC.

V gene TRBV9 combines with J gene TRBJ1-1, with TRBD1 matching 9 bases. In germline, CDR1 is SGDLS, CDR2 YYNGEE. The trim removed 3 bases at V and 0 bases at J, leaving 3 bases unmatched. The CDR3 length is 15 residues. The CDR3 DNA reads TGTGCCAGCAGCGCTGGGACAGGGATGAACACTGAAGCTTTCTTT. It specifies CASSAGTGMNTEAFF.

The chain recombines TRBV19 with TRBJ1-2; 9 bases agree with TRBD1. Trimming took 10 bases from V and 7 from J; bases not matched to a gene: 7. This CDR3 region has 12 residues. Germline values: CDR1 LNHDA, CDR2 SQIVND (reference sequence). DNA for the CDR3: TGTGCCACCAACAGGGGGCTAGGTGGCTACACCTTC. The encoded protein is CATNRGLGGYTF.

Only a few counts were recorded for this clone. V gene TRBV9 combines with J gene TRBJ2-1; a possible D gene is TRBD2 (5 bases). V gave up 4 bases and J gave up 9 bases, with 17 bases separating them. Germline V gene lookup returns CDR1 SGDLS and CDR2 YYNGEE. This CDR3 is 14 amino acids long. The CDR3 DNA reads as TGTGCCAGCAGCATAGGGCCCCTTGAGGGTGAGCAGTTCTTC. Translation: CASSIGPLEGEQFF.

The DNA for the CDR3 is TGCGCCAGCAGCCAAGGCCCCCGGGACTCCAGTTACGAGCAGTACTTC. Translated, it gives CASSQGPRDSSYEQYF. V is TRBV4-3 and J is TRBJ2-7; tentatively, D is TRBD2 (6 bases). This CDR3 has 16 amino acids. Germline-derived CDR1 and CDR2 are LGHNA and YSLEER. V gave up 1 base and J gave up 4 bases, with 17 bases separating them.

The J gene is TRBJ2-2, the V gene TRBV9, with D possibly TRBD2 on 6 matching bases. Germline CDR1 is SGDLS and CDR2 is YYNGEE. V was clipped by 0 bases and J by 0 bases, with 9 bases between them. The CDR3 has 16 residues. The CDR3 nucleotides read TGTGCCAGCAGCGTAGTCGGGGGATCGAACACCGGGGAGCTGTTTTTT. Translated: CASSVVGGSNTGELFF.

The chain links TRBV29-1 to TRBJ1-1; no firm D call. Germline loops: CDR1 SQVTM, CDR2 ANQGSEA. Trimming pared 4 bases from V and 0 bases from J, leaving 15 bases between. This CDR3 is built from 15 residues. The CDR3 protein is CSVAVPQPMNTEAFF. The DNA of the CDR3 is TGCAGCGTTGCAGTCCCACAGCCCATGAACACTGAAGCTTTCTTT.

The V gene is TRBV10-3, the J gene TRBJ1-5, with TRBD1 matching 8 bases. This CDR3 has 16 amino acids. Per germline, CDR1 ENHRY and CDR2 SYGVKD. Unmatched junction bases numbered 5, after V lost 3 bases and J lost 1 base. In DNA form, the CDR3 reads TGTGCCATCAGTGACCAAGGACAGGGAAGCAATCAGCCCCAGCATTTT. Translating it yields CAISDQGQGSNQPQHF.

J is TRBJ1-2 and V is TRBV7-9, with TRBD1 as a possible D gene (6 bases). V was clipped by 5 bases and J by 4 bases, with 20 bases between them. The length of the CDR3 is 16 residues. The germline CDR1 and CDR2 sequences are SEHNR and FQNEAQ (reference sequence). CDR3 DNA: TGTGCCAGCAGCCTCAGGGGCGGAGAACCGGGCTATGGCTACACCTTC. This translates into CASSLRGGEPGYGYTF.

This chain connects TRBV19 to TRBJ1-5; no clear D gene. CDR3 length: 13 residues. V lost 7 bases and J lost 7, with 14 bases in between. The V gene's germline CDR1 is LNHDA and CDR2 SQIVND (reference sequence). The CDR3 is CASNMWSGQPQHF. The DNA of the CDR3 is TGTGCCAGTAACATGTGGTCAGGCCAGCCCCAGCATTTT.

This chain uses TRBV6-5 with TRBJ1-1; 7 nucleotides match TRBD1. This CDR3 spans 14 amino acids. J lost 4 bases, V lost 7 bases, and 9 bases had no gene match. Per germline, CDR1 MNHEY and CDR2 SVGAGI. The CDR3 DNA reads TGTGCCAGCACCCCAGCACAGGGGAGCACTGAAGCTTTCTTT. Protein product: CASTPAQGSTEAFF.

The chain has TRBV5-1 and TRBJ2-7, with 9 bases aligning to TRBD1. Germline CDR1 is SGHRS and CDR2 is YFSETQ. With V trimmed by 4 bases and J by 2 bases, 1 base remained unmatched. This CDR3 contains 13 residues. The CDR3 DNA reads TGCGCCAGCAGCGGGACAGGGACCTACGAGCAGTACTTC. Amino acid sequence: CASSGTGTYEQYF.

This clone was seen a handful of times. The chain employs TRBV30 and TRBJ2-7; 7 bases line up with TRBD2. Germline V gene lookup returns CDR1 GTSNPN and CDR2 SVGIG (reference sequence). The CDR3 is 11 amino acids. Trimming took 1 base from V and 6 from J; bases not matched to a gene: 0. The chain's CDR3 is CAWSAGGEQYF. The CDR3 DNA reads as TGTGCCTGGAGTGCGGGAGGCGAGCAGTACTTC.

This clone was counted between two and nine times. CDR3 bases: TGCGCCAGCACCGAGACAGGGATTGCTGAAGCTTTCTTT. Its translation is CASTETGIAEAFF. The rearrangement joins TRBV5-1 to TRBJ1-1; TRBD1 aligns across 7 bases. The CDR3 loop spans 13 amino acids. J gave up 6 bases and V 6 bases, and 8 bases lay outside the gene matches. Germline V gives CDR1 SGHRS, CDR2 YFSETQ.

This chain's CDR3 is CASSRTGVNTEAFF. The CDR3 DNA is TGTGCCAGCAGCCGTACAGGGGTAAACACTGAAGCTTTCTTT. This chain uses TRBV7-9 with TRBJ1-1, with 7 bases aligning to TRBD1. CDR3 size: 14 residues. V trimming: 5 bases; J trimming: 2 bases; junction bases outside the gene matches: 5. CDR1 and CDR2 from the germline V gene are SEHNR and FQNEAQ (reference sequence). Variable domain in full (rest from reference TRBV7-9 and TRBJ1-1): DTGVSQNPRHKITKRGQNVTFRCDPISEHNRLYWYRQTLGQGPEFLTYFQNEAQLEKSRLLSDRFSAERPKGSFSTLEIQRTEQGDSAMYLCASSRTGVNTEAFFGQGTRLTVV.

The V gene is TRBV29-1, the J gene TRBJ1-4; TRBD1 agrees at 10 bases. Germline V gene data show CDR1 as SQVTM and CDR2 as ANQGSEA. There are 11 residues in the CDR3. Trimming at V came to 4 bases and at J to 12 bases, leaving 2 bases not matched to a gene. Here the CDR3 reads CSVVDRGQLFF. The CDR3 nucleotides read TGCAGCGTTGTAGACAGGGGGCAACTGTTTTTT.

The sample holds one count of this clone. V is TRBV30 and J is TRBJ2-1; possible D gene TRBD1, 6 bases. There are 19 residues in the CDR3. The V and J ends lost 4 bases and 1 base respectively, with 26 bases between them. CDR1 is GTSNPN, CDR2 SVGIG, per germline (reference sequence). This CDR3 is CAWNYRDNPKPWSYNEQFF. DNA for the CDR3: TGTGCCTGGAACTACAGGGATAATCCCAAACCGTGGTCCTACAATGAGCAGTTCTTC.

V usage is TRBV6-1 and J usage is TRBJ2-7, with TRBD2 as a possible D gene (5 bases). This CDR3 is 15 amino acids long. The germline V gene has CDR1 MNHNS and CDR2 SASEGT. The germline V and J ends were trimmed by 0 bases and 0 bases, with 9 bases remaining between them. In nucleotides, the CDR3 is TGTGCCAGCAGTGAAGCACTAGAGAGCTCCTACGAGCAGTACTTC. It encodes CASSEALESSYEQYF.

The V and J genes are TRBV7-2 and TRBJ2-5; weak D call: TRBD1 (6 bases). The DNA end favors TRBJ2-7, so the J call may be wrong. The CDR3 runs 15 residues. Germline CDR1 is SGHTA and CDR2 is FQGNSA. The CDR3 region is CASSFGAGVSYEQYF. The DNA of the CDR3 is TGTGCCAGCAGCTTCGGGGCAGGGGTCTCCTACGAGCAGTACTTC.

This clone was seen only a few times. The genes are TRBV5-6 and TRBJ1-2; the D gene is possibly TRBD1 (6 bases). This CDR3 comprises 14 residues. V lost 0 bases and J lost 8, with 14 bases in between. CDR1 is SGHDT and CDR2 is YYEEEE in the germline V gene. The CDR3 protein is CASSLAPGQRGYTF. The CDR3 DNA is TGTGCCAGCAGCTTGGCCCCCGGACAGAGGGGCTACACCTTC. Full variable domain (missing parts from reference TRBV5-6 and TRBJ1-2): DAGVTQSPTHLIKTRGQQVTLRCSPKSGHDTVSWYQQALGQGPQFIFQYYEEEERQRGNFPDRFSGHQFPNYSSELNVNALLLGDSALYLCASSLAPGQRGYTFGSGTRLTVV.

V and J are TRBV19 and TRBJ2-3, with TRBD1 matching over 9 bases. Trimming took 6 bases from V and 2 from J; bases not matched to a gene: 6. Germline V lookup: CDR1 LNHDA, CDR2 SQIVND (reference sequence). CDR3 length: 15 amino acids. CDR3 DNA: TGTGCCAGTAGGATTACAGGGGGCCTCACAGATACGCAGTATTTT. Translated: CASRITGGLTDTQYF.

As regards this clone: The identical CDR3 is also encoded by other nucleotide sequences in the sample. The genes are TRBV4-3 and TRBJ2-6; a possible D gene is TRBD2 (5 bases). Germline V gene sequence: CDR1 LGHNA, CDR2 YSLEER. The CDR3 contains 16 residues. The ends were cut back, 0 bases at V and 0 bases at J, with 6 bases in the middle. CDR3 in DNA: TGCGCCAGCAGCCAAGAGGCGGGCTCTGGGGCCAACGTCCTGACTTTC. Protein product: CASSQEAGSGANVLTF.

This chain connects TRBV19 to TRBJ1-1; the match to TRBD1 covers 7 bases. This CDR3 has 14 residues. V dropped 7 bases and J dropped 2; count of bases not matched to a gene: 7. Germline V gene lookup returns CDR1 LNHDA and CDR2 SQIVND (reference sequence). This CDR3 is CASKEGTANTEAFF. The CDR3, as DNA: TGTGCCAGTAAGGAAGGGACAGCAAACACTGAAGCTTTCTTT.